The next 14 T cell receptor beta chains were all read from a single sample in a study of cytomegalovirus exposure and HLA in healthy donors. The PCR contained 60 Vbeta and 13 Jbeta primers. TCRdb's table, derived via immunoSEQ multiplex PCR, lists solely in-frame clones and lacks some. The sample holds 160,000 or so clones, 65% to 85% seen once. Sequencing was carried out using PBMCs. The receptors derive from a man aged 50 to 59 in good health and CMV-seropositive.

The rearrangement links TRBV4-2 to TRBJ2-1; TRBD2 aligns across 11 bases. V lost 4 bases to trimming and J lost 7 bases; unmatched junction nucleotides: 9. Germline CDR1 reads LGHNA; CDR2 reads YNFKEQ. The CDR3 spans 16 residues. The CDR3 region has the DNA TGTGCCAGCAGCCCTCACACTAGCGGGGGATGGAATGAGCAGTTCTTC. Translated: CASSPHTSGGWNEQFF.

The rearrangement uses TRBV6-6 and TRBJ1-1; D is undetermined. This CDR3 contains 15 residues. The germline V gene encodes CDR1 MNHNY and CDR2 SVGAGI (reference sequence). V lost 2 bases, J lost 1 base, and 11 bases lay in between. The DNA of the CDR3 is TGTGCCAGCAGTTACCCATCGACAACGAACACTGAAGCTTTCTTT. Its translation: CASSYPSTTNTEAFF.

CDR3 nucleotides: TGTGCCAGCAGTACTAGCGTTGGGGCCAACGTCCTGACTTTC. Protein: CASSTSVGANVLTF. The chain links TRBV27 to TRBJ2-6; 7 nucleotides agree with TRBD2. The CDR3 spans 14 residues. V was pared by 5 bases and J by 3 bases, with 1 base of the junction left unmatched. Germline V gene sequence: CDR1 MNHEY, CDR2 SMNVEV (reference sequence).

The chain recombines TRBV29-1 with TRBJ1-3; the match to TRBD1 covers 7 bases. V was pared by 5 bases and J by 3 bases, with 4 bases of the junction left unmatched. The CDR3 runs to 13 residues. The germline gives CDR1 SQVTM, CDR2 ANQGSEA. CDR3 amino acids: CSVSGQVGNTIYF. The CDR3, as DNA: TGCAGCGTTTCCGGACAGGTTGGAAACACCATATATTTT.

The rearrangement joins TRBV5-1 to TRBJ1-5; D remains unclear. CDR1 and CDR2 from the germline V gene are SGHRS and YFSETQ. This CDR3 has 15 amino acids. The V gene lost 1 base and the J gene lost 8 bases, with 16 bases spanning the gap. CDR3 protein: CASSLYGSDYEPQHF. DNA of the CDR3: TGCGCCAGCAGCTTGTACGGCAGCGACTATGAGCCCCAGCATTTT. Looking up the rest from reference TRBV5-1 and TRBJ1-5 gives the full variable domain: KAGVTQTPRYLIKTRGQQVTLSCSPISGHRSVSWYQQTPGQGLQFLFEYFSETQRNKGNFPGRFSGRQFSNSRSEMNVSTLELGDSALYLCASSLYGSDYEPQHFGDGTRLSIL.

The rearrangement links TRBV5-4 to TRBJ2-7, with D perhaps matching TRBD2 (6 bases). Trimming removed 2 bases at V and 5 bases at J, with 20 bases between. This CDR3 spans 16 amino acids. CDR1 and CDR2 from the germline V gene are SGHNT and YYREEE (reference sequence). The CDR3 is CASSFSGGVKGNEQYF. CDR3 DNA sequence: TGTGCCAGCAGCTTTTCTGGCGGGGTTAAGGGGAACGAGCAGTACTTC.

This chain links TRBV28 with TRBJ2-3; TRBD1 might be the D (8 bases). V lost 5 bases to trimming and J lost 5 bases, with 14 bases between them. Germline CDR1 and CDR2: MDHEN and SYDVKM. The CDR3 extends over 14 amino acids. The CDR3 is CASSTTGGGDTQYF. CDR3 nucleotide sequence: TGTGCCAGCAGTACTACAGGGGGGGGAGATACGCAGTATTTT.

This sequence joins TRBV6-5 and TRBJ2-2, with a possible D match to TRBD1 (5 bases). CDR3 size: 14 residues. Trimming removed 2 bases at V and 4 bases at J, with 8 bases between. Looked up from germline, CDR1 is MNHEY and CDR2 is SVGAGI. CDR3 coding DNA: TGTGCCAGCAGTTACGATACAGGCACCGGGGAGCTGTTTTTT. Its translation: CASSYDTGTGELFF.

The gene calls are TRBV11-1 and TRBJ1-3; no firm D call. This CDR3 contains 15 residues. CDR1 and CDR2 (germline): SGHAT, FQDESV (reference sequence). V lost 3 bases and J lost 0, with 9 bases in between. CDR3 protein: CASSFSRHSGNTIYF. The CDR3 bases are TGTGCCAGCAGCTTTTCCAGGCACTCTGGAAACACCATATATTTT.

This chain links TRBV28 with TRBJ1-5; a weak D match, TRBD1 (6 bases). This CDR3 contains 15 residues. Trimming removed 3 bases from V and 4 bases from J, with 13 bases in between. Per germline, CDR1 MDHEN and CDR2 SYDVKM. The CDR3 DNA reads TGTGCCAGCAGTTTCCCGGACAGCCTAAATCAGCCCCAGCATTTT. Its translation is CASSFPDSLNQPQHF.

This clone appeared once. The chain combines TRBV28 with TRBJ2-1; D perhaps matches TRBD2 (6 bases). Germline CDR1 MDHEN, CDR2 SYDVKM. This CDR3 comprises 14 residues. Trimming removed 6 bases from V and 0 bases from J, with 9 bases in between. The CDR3 DNA reads TGTGCCAGCAGGGGGGGAGGCTCCTACAATGAGCAGTTCTTC. Protein: CASRGGGSYNEQFF.

This clone was seen only a few times. V and J are TRBV6-1 and TRBJ2-3; 8 nucleotides align to TRBD2. This CDR3 is built from 16 residues. CDR1 and CDR2 from the germline V gene are MNHNS and SASEGT. The V segment lost 1 base and the J segment 4 bases; nucleotides outside the gene matches: 7. CDR3 region: CASSEVLAGGSDTQYF. Written as DNA, the CDR3 is TGTGCCAGCAGTGAAGTTCTAGCGGGTGGGTCAGATACGCAGTATTTT.

The V call is TRBV7-3, the J call TRBJ2-3, with a tentative D call TRBD1 (8 bases). The length of the CDR3 is 13 residues. V lost 0 bases and J 9 bases, leaving 10 bases between the germline ends. In germline, CDR1 is SGHTA, CDR2 FQGTGA. CDR3 loop: CASSLTQGGTQYF. CDR3 nucleotides: TGTGCCAGCAGCTTAACACAGGGGGGGACGCAGTATTTT.

The chain's CDR3 is CASSSGIGYGYTF. The CDR3 region has the DNA TGTGCCAGCAGCTCAGGGATAGGCTATGGCTACACCTTC. The chain combines TRBV7-2 with TRBJ1-2; D perhaps matches TRBD1 (5 bases). CDR3 length: 13 amino acids. The germline V and J ends were trimmed by 4 bases and 4 bases, with 10 bases remaining between them. CDR1 is SGHTA, CDR2 FQGNSA, per germline.